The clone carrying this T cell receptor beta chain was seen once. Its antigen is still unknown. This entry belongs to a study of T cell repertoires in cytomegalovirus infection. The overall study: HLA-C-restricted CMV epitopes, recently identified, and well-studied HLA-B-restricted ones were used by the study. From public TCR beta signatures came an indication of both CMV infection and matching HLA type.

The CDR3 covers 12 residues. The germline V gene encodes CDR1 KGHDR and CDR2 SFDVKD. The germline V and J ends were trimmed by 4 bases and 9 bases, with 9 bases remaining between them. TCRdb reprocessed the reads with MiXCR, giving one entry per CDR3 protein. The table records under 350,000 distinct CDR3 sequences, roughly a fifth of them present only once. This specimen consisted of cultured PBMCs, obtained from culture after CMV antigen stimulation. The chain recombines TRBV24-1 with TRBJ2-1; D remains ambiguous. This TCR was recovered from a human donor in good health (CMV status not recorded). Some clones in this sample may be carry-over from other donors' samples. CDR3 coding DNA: TGTGCCACCAGTGACTCGGTCCGTGAGCAGTTCTTC. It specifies CATSDSVREQFF.